This T cell receptor beta chain was sequenced during a study of cytomegalovirus exposure and HLA in healthy donors. Study-wide background: Later analysis reported that the approximately 120 validation repertoires shared the platform of the 500 to 850 first-cohort repertoires. Study conclusions and caveats: It was 150 or so TCR beta chains that were listed as cytomegalovirus-associated. That first-cohort TCR clusters tended to co-occur in the 95 to 150 validation repertoires was found in a later analysis.

The protocol was immunoSEQ multiplex PCR, while the TCRdb copy is restricted to in-frame clones and leaves out a portion. This table has over 150,000 clones, 75% to 90% appearing once. Comments on this clone: Its antigen is not known.

The CDR3 sequence is 17 residues long. The germline gives CDR1 KGHSH, CDR2 LQKENI. Trimming cost V 4 bases and J 5 bases, with 21 bases left between them. This TCR was recovered from a woman between 18 and 29 years old in good health and CMV-seronegative. The J gene is TRBJ2-1, the V gene TRBV18; no clear D. Specimen: PBMCs. The CDR3 spells CASSLGALTWPNNEQFF. The CDR3 DNA sequence: TGTGCCAGCTCACTGGGCGCCCTCACGTGGCCGAACAATGAGCAGTTCTTC.